This entry features one T cell receptor (beta chain) sequence. Its antigen is as yet unknown. TCRdb itself ran the 5' RACE reads through MiXCR, one entry per CDR3 protein. The sample has some 120,000 distinct CDR3 sequences, approximately 5.9% seen once. The record originates from a study of T-cell memory formation after mild COVID-19. The V and J ends lost 1 base and 3 bases respectively, with 16 bases between them. This CDR3 has 16 amino acids. Germline values: CDR1 SNHLY, CDR2 FYNNEI. Broader study findings: Pre-infection memory already had some responding clones, implying cross-reactive memory joined. Most CD4+ clones that shrank were in CM and EM, while CD8+ ones turned up in EMRA.

Sequenced sample: PBMCs or a T cell subset sorted from them (not recorded which). The TCR sequence derives from an adult woman who had mild COVID-19 (a few samples of this study predate the infection). Cell type and time point are not known. The chain uses TRBV2 and TRBJ2-7; D gene unclear. The CDR3 here is CASSEGLALRVYEQYF. The CDR3 DNA is TGTGCCAGCAGTGAAGGGCTGGCCCTCCGGGTCTACGAGCAGTACTTC. Filled out from reference TRBV2 and TRBJ2-7, the complete variable domain reads EPEVTQTPSHQVTQMGQEVILRCVPISNHLYFYWYRQILGQKVEFLVSFYNNEISEKSEIFDDQFSVERPDGSNFTLKIRSTKLEDSAMYFCASSEGLALRVYEQYFGPGTRLTVT.